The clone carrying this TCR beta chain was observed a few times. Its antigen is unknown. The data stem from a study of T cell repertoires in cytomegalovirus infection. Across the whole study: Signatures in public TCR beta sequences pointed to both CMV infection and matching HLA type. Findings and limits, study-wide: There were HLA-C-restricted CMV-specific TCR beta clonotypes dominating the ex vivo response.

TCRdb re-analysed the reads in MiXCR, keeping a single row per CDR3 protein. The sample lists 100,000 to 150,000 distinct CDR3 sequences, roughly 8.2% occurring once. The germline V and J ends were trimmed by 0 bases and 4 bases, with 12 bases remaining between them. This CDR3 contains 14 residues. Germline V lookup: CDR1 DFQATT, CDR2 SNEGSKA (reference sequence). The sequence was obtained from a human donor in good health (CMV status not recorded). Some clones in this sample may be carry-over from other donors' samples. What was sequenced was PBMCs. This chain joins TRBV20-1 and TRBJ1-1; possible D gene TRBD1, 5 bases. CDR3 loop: CSARDWRGTTEAFF. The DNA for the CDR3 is TGCAGTGCTAGAGATTGGAGGGGAACCACTGAAGCTTTCTTT.